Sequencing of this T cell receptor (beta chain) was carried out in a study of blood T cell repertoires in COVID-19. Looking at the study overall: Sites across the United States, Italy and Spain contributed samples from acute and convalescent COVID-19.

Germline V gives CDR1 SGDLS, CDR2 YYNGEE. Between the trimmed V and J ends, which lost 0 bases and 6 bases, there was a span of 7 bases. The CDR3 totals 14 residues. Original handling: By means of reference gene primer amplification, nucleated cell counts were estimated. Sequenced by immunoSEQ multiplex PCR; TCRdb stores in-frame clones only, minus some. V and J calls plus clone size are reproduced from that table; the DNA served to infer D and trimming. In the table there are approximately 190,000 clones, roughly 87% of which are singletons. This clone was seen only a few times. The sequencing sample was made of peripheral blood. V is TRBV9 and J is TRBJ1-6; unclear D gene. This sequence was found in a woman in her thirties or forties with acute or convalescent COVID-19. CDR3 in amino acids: CASSVESLNSPLHF. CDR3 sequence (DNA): TGTGCCAGCAGCGTAGAGAGTCTTAATTCACCCCTCCACTTT.